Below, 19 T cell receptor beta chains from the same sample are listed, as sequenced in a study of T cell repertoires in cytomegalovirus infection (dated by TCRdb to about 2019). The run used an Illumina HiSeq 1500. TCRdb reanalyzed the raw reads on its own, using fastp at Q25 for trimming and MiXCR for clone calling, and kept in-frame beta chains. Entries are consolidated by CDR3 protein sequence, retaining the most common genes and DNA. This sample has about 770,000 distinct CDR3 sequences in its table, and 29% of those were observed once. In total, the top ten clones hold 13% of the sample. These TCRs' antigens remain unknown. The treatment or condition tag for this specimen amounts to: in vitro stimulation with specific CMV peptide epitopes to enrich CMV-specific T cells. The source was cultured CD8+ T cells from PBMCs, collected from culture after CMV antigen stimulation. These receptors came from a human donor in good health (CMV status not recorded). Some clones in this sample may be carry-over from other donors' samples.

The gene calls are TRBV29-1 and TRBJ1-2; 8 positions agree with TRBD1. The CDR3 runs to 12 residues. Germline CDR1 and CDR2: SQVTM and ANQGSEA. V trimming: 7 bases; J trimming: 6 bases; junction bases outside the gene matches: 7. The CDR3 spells CSGGQGSDGYTF. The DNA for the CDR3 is TGCAGCGGTGGACAGGGAAGTGATGGCTACACCTTC. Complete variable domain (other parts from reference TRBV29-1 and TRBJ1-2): SAVISQKPSRDICQRGTSLTIQCQVDSQVTMMFWYRQQPGQSLTLIATANQGSEATYESGFVIDKFPISRPNLTFSTLTVSNMSPEDSSIYLCSGGQGSDGYTFGSGTRLTVV.

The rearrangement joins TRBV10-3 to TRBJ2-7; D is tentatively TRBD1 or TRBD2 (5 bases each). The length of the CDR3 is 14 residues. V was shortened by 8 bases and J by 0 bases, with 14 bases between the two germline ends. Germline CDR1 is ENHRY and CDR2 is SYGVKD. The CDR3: CAILRDLSSYEQYF. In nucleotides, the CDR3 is TGTGCCATCTTGAGGGACCTGAGCTCCTACGAGCAGTACTTC.

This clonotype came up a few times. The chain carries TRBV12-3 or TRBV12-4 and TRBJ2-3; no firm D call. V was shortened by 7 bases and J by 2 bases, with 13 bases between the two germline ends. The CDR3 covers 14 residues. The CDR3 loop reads CASTLGSSTDTQYF. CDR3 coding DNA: TGTGCCAGCACCCTGGGTTCCTCCACAGATACGCAGTATTTT.

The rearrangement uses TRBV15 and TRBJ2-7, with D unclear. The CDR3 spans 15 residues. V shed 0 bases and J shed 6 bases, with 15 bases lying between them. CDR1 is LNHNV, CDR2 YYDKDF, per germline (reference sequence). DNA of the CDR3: TGTGCCACCAGCAGAGATAGGGCCAGCACCTCCGAGCAGTACGTC. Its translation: CATSRDRASTSEQYV.

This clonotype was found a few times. DNA for the CDR3: TGTGCCAGCAGCCCAGGACAGAGGCATGGCTACACCTTC. Its protein is CASSPGQRHGYTF. The chain has TRBV5-6 and TRBJ1-2; maybe TRBD1 (6 bases). V was clipped by 4 bases and J by 6 bases, with 13 bases between them. The V gene's germline CDR1 is SGHDT and CDR2 YYEEEE. The CDR3 covers 13 residues.

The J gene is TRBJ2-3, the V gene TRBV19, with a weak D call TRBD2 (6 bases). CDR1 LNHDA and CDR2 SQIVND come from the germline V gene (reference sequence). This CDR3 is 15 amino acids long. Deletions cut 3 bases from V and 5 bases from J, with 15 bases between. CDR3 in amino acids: CASSIRPGREDTQYF. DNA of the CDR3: TGTGCCAGTAGTATTCGGCCCGGGCGGGAAGATACGCAGTATTTT.

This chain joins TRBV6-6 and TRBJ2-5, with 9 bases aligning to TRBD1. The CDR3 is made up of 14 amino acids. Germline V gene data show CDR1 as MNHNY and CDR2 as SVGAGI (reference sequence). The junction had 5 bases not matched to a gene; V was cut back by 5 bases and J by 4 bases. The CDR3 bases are TGTGCCAGCAGTCAGGGACAGGGAATAGAGACCCAGTACTTC. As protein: CASSQGQGIETQYF.

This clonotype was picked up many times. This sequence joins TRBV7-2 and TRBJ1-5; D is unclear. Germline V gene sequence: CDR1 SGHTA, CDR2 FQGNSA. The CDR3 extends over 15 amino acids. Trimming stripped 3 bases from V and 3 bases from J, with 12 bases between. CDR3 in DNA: TGTGCCAGCAGCTTGGTGGGGTTGGACAATCAGCCCCAGCATTTT. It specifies CASSLVGLDNQPQHF.

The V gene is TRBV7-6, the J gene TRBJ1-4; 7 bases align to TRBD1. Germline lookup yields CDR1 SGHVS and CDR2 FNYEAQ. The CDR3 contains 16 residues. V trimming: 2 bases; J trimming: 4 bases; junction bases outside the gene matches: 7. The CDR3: CASSLFPGQVNEKLFF. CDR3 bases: TGTGCCAGCAGCTTATTCCCCGGACAGGTTAATGAAAAACTGTTTTTT.

The CDR3 nucleotides are TGTGCCAGCAGCTCCCCAATTGTGTATGGGGCCAACGTCCTGACTTTC. Its protein is CASSSPIVYGANVLTF. The chain employs TRBV7-4 and TRBJ2-6, with D unresolved. The V gene lost 4 bases and the J gene lost 3 bases, with 13 bases spanning the gap. CDR3 length: 16 residues. CDR1 is SGHVT and CDR2 is SQSDAQ in the germline V gene.

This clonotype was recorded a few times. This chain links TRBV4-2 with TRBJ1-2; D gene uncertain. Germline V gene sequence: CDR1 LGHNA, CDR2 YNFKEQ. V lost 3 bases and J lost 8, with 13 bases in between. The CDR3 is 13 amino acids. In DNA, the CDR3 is TGTGCCAGCAGCCACGAGGACTGGGAGGGCTACACCTTC. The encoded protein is CASSHEDWEGYTF.

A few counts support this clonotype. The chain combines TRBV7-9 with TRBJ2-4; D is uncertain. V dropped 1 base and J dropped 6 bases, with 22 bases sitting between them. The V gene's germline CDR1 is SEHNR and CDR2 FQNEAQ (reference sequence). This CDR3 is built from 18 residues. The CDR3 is CASSLERREPRKRNIQYF. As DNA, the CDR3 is TGTGCCAGCAGCTTAGAACGTAGAGAACCTCGGAAAAGAAACATTCAGTACTTC. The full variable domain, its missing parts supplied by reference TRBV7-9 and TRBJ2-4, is DTGVSQNPRHKITKRGQNVTFRCDPISEHNRLYWYRQTLGQGPEFLTYFQNEAQLEKSRLLSDRFSAERPKGSFSTLEIQRTEQGDSAMYLCASSLERREPRKRNIQYFGAGTRLSVL.

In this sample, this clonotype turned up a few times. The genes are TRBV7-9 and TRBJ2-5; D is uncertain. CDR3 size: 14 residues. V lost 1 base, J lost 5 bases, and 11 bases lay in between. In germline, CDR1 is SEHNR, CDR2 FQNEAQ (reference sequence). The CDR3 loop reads CASSLDWVEETQYF. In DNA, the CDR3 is TGTGCCAGCAGCTTAGACTGGGTCGAGGAGACCCAGTACTTC.

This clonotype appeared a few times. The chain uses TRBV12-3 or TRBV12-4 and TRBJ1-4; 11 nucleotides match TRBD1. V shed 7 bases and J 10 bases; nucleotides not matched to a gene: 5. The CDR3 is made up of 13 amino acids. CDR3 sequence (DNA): TGTGCCAGCACCCCCGGGACAGGGGGAAAACTGTTTTTT. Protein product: CASTPGTGGKLFF.

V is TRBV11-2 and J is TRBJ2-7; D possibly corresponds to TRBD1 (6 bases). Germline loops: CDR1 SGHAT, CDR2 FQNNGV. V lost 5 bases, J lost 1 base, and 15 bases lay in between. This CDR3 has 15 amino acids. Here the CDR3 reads CASSVRNQGSYEQYF. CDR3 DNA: TGTGCCAGCAGCGTCCGGAACCAGGGGTCCTACGAGCAGTACTTC. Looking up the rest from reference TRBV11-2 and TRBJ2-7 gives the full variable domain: EAGVAQSPRYKIIEKRQSVAFWCNPISGHATLYWYQQILGQGPKLLIQFQNNGVVDDSQLPKDRFSAERLKGVDSTLKIQPAKLEDSAVYLCASSVRNQGSYEQYFGPGTRLTVT.

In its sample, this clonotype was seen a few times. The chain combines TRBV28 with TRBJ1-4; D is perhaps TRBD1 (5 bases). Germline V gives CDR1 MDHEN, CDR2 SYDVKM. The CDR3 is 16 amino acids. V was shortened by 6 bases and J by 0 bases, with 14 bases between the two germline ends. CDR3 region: CASSPGPLATNEKLFF. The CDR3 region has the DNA TGTGCCAGCAGCCCGGGACCCCTTGCAACTAATGAAAAACTGTTTTTT. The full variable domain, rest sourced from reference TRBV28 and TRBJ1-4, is DVKVTQSSRYLVKRTGEKVFLECVQDMDHENMFWYRQDPGLGLRLIYFSYDVKMKEKGDIPEGYSVSREKKERFSLILESASTNQTSMYLCASSPGPLATNEKLFFGSGTQLSVL.

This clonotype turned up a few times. The CDR3 nucleotides read TGCGCCAGCAGCCAAGACGATGGGGACACAGATACGCAGTATTTT. This sequence encodes CASSQDDGDTDTQYF. The V call is TRBV4-3, the J call TRBJ2-3; no firm D call. V was shortened by 0 bases and J by 2 bases, with 9 bases between the two germline ends. The CDR3 is made up of 15 amino acids. Germline CDR1 and CDR2: LGHNA and YSLEER.

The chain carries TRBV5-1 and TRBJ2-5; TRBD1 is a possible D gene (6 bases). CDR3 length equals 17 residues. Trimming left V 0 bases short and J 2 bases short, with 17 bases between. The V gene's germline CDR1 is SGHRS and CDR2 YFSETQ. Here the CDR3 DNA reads TGCGCCAGCAGCTTGGGAACGATTCCGACAGGTCAAGAGACCCAGTACTTC. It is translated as CASSLGTIPTGQETQYF.

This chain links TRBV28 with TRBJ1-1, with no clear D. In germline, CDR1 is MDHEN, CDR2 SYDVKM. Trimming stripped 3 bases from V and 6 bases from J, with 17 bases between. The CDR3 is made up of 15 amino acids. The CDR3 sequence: CASSFRFREVAEAFF. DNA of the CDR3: TGTGCCAGCAGTTTTCGGTTTCGAGAGGTCGCTGAAGCTTTCTTT.